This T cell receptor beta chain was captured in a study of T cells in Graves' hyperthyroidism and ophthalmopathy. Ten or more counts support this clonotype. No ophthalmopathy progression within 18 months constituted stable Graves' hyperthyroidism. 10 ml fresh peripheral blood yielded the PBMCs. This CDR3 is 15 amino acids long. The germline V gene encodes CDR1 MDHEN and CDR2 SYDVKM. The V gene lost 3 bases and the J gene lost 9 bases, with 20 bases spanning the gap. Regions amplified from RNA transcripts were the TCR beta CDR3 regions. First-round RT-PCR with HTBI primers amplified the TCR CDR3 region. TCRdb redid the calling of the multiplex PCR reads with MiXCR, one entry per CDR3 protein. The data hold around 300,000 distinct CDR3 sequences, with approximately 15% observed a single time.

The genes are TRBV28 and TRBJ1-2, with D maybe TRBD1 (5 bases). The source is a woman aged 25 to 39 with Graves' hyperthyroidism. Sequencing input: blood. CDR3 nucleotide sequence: TGTGCCAGCAGTTTGTTGGGGGACCCCGGGGCAAGCTACACCTTC. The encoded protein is CASSLLGDPGASYTF.